This is a list of T cell receptor beta chains from one sample in a study of shared clonotypes between healthy human individuals. Measured with immunoSEQ multiplex PCR; TCRdb has only the in-frame clones, and not every one. The table records under 2,500,000 clones, almost 96% of them present only once. Sequencing used naive CD4+ T cells sorted from blood. These receptors originate from a man younger than 35 in good health. CDR3s include the opening cysteine and the closing phenylalanine or tryptophan. Fields, in order: clone size, D gene, J gene, V gene, CDR3 protein, CDR3 DNA. A D gene is named only where the DNA matches it firmly. Clone size is given for some rows only: seen once, a few or many times, or a class if the clone is expanded.

>-|-|TRBJ2-7|TRBV6-1
CASTLQAAGVYEQYF
TGTGCCAGCACATTACAAGCGGCGGGTGTCTACGAGCAGTACTTC
>-|TRBD1|TRBJ2-1|TRBV7-2
CASSLGWGTGGSYNEQFF
TGTGCCAGCAGCTTAGGATGGGGGACAGGGGGCTCCTACAATGAGCAGTTCTTC
>-|-|TRBJ1-1|TRBV10-3
CAISEVRGNTEAFF
TGTGCCATCAGTGAGGTCAGGGGGAACACTGAAGCTTTCTTT
>-|-|TRBJ2-7|TRBV5-4
CASSSSPHYEQYF
TGTGCCAGCAGCTCATCTCCCCACTACGAGCAGTACTTC
>-|-|TRBJ2-7|TRBV5-4
CASSFDIPKHYEQYF
TGTGCCAGCAGTTTTGACATCCCAAAGCACTACGAGCAGTACTTC
>few|-|TRBJ1-6|TRBV19
CASTEQLDSPLHF
TGTGCCAGTACGGAGCAGCTAGATTCACCCCTCCACTTT
>-|-|TRBJ2-5|TRBV5-1
CASSLGGLGETQYF
TGCGCCAGCAGCTTGGGTGGCCTCGGGGAGACCCAGTACTTC
>-|-|TRBJ1-2|TRBV2
CASKKNDIRDGYTF
TGTGCCAGCAAGAAGAACGACATCCGCGATGGCTACACCTTC
>-|TRBD1|TRBJ2-7|TRBV5-4
CASSWGTGGGEQYF
TGTGCCAGCAGCTGGGGGACAGGGGGCGGCGAGCAGTACTTC
>-|TRBD2|TRBJ2-5|TRBV5-1
CASSLEGSGGGETQYF
TGCGCCAGCAGCTTGGAGGGTAGCGGGGGTGGAGAGACCCAGTACTTC
>-|-|TRBJ2-1|TRBV11-3
CASGTQDYNEQFF
TGTGCCAGCGGCACCCAAGACTACAATGAGCAGTTCTTC
>-|-|TRBJ1-4|TRBV5-5
CASSWRGALEEKLFF
TGTGCCAGCAGCTGGAGGGGGGCCCTTGAGGAAAAACTGTTTTTT
>once|-|TRBJ2-1|TRBV29-1
CSVPSLNEQFF
TGCAGCGTTCCTAGCTTGAATGAGCAGTTCTTC
>-|-|TRBJ1-2|TRBV6-6
CASRQGQPPVGYTF
TGTGCCAGCAGACAAGGACAGCCCCCAGTAGGCTACACCTTC
>-|-|TRBJ1-1|TRBV6-5
CASRKRSRGDTEAFF
TGTGCCAGCAGGAAAAGATCGAGGGGGGACACTGAAGCTTTCTTT
>-|-|TRBJ2-5|TRBV2
CASSVSGTIQETQYF
TGTGCCAGCAGTGTATCCGGGACAATCCAAGAGACCCAGTACTTC
>-|-|TRBJ2-2|TRBV18
CASSPPTNTGELFF
TGTGCCAGCTCACCACCGACGAACACCGGGGAGCTGTTTTTT
>-|-|TRBJ1-1|TRBV7-3
CASSLSPALGGTEAFF
TGTGCCAGCAGCTTATCGCCGGCCCTAGGGGGAACTGAAGCTTTCTTT
>few|TRBD2|TRBJ2-2|TRBV7-2
CASSLVAGGAGELFF
TGTGCCAGCAGCTTAGTAGCGGGAGGGGCCGGGGAGCTGTTTTTT
>-|TRBD1|TRBJ2-5|TRBV5-1
CASSPTDRGGETQYF
TGCGCCAGCAGCCCCACCGACAGGGGCGGGGAGACCCAGTACTTC
>-|-|TRBJ2-2|TRBV7-7
CASSLTRSGELFF
TGTGCTAGCAGCTTAACCCGTAGCGGGGAGCTGTTTTTT
>-|-|TRBJ1-2|TRBV20-1
CSASSVYGYTF
TGCAGTGCTAGCTCCGTCTATGGCTACACCTTC
>-|-|TRBJ2-7|TRBV19
CASSPRAGGSYEQYF
TGTGCCAGTAGTCCCCGGGCCGGAGGGTCCTACGAGCAGTACTTC
>-|-|TRBJ2-1|TRBV18
CASSPGQGGRNEQFF
TGTGCCAGCTCACCAGGACAGGGAGGGAGGAATGAGCAGTTCTTC
>-|-|TRBJ1-4|TRBV18
CASSPYRDRNEKLFF
TGTGCCAGCTCACCATACAGGGACCGCAATGAAAAACTGTTTTTT
>once|TRBD2|TRBJ2-5|TRBV9
CASSRSGGQETQYF
TGTGCCAGCAGCCGAAGCGGGGGGCAGGAGACCCAGTACTTC
>once|-|TRBJ2-7|TRBV2
CASKIPGNEQYF
TGTGCCAGCAAGATTCCCGGAAACGAGCAGTACTTC
>-|TRBD2|TRBJ2-7|TRBV15
CATSRARDGGRYEQYF
TGTGCCACCAGCAGGGCCCGGGACGGCGGGAGATACGAGCAGTACTTC
>-|TRBD2|TRBJ2-1|TRBV5-1
CASSSLAGGSFSYNEQFF
TGCGCCAGCAGCTCACTAGCGGGAGGATCCTTCTCCTACAATGAGCAGTTCTTC
>-|-|TRBJ2-3|TRBV6-5
CASRRGSSDTQYF
TGTGCCAGCCGTAGGGGGAGTTCAGATACGCAGTATTTT
>once|-|TRBJ2-2|TRBV7-2
CASSFGGPNTGELFF
TGTGCCAGCAGCTTTGGTGGGCCAAACACCGGGGAGCTGTTTTTT
>-|TRBD2|TRBJ2-5|TRBV30
CAWSGGLAGAGGETQYF
TGTGCCTGGAGTGGGGGACTAGCGGGAGCGGGTGGGGAGACCCAGTACTTC
>-|-|TRBJ1-3|TRBV10-3
CAISGGVSSGNTIYF
TGTGCCATCTCAGGCGGGGTGAGCTCTGGAAACACCATATATTTT
>-|-|TRBJ1-5|TRBV28
CATGVQPQHF
TGTGCCACGGGGGTTCAGCCCCAGCATTTT
>-|TRBD1|TRBJ2-7|TRBV19
CASSMSETGTGIYEQYF
TGTGCCAGTAGTATGAGTGAAACCGGGACAGGGATCTACGAGCAGTACTTC
>-|TRBD1|TRBJ1-2|TRBV7-8
CASSLEDRGLFYGYTF
TGTGCCAGCAGCTTAGAAGACAGGGGGCTTTTCTATGGCTACACCTTC
>-|TRBD1|TRBJ2-5|TRBV4-3
CASSQDRGPETQYF
TGCGCCAGCAGCCAAGACAGGGGGCCAGAGACCCAGTACTTC
>-|-|TRBJ2-1|TRBV6-5
CASSRRLYNEQFF
TGTGCCAGCAGTCGCCGATTGTACAATGAGCAGTTCTTC
>-|TRBD1|TRBJ1-1|TRBV29-1
CSGWDRNTEAFF
TGCAGCGGATGGGACAGGAACACTGAAGCTTTCTTT
>-|-|TRBJ1-1|TRBV10-3
CAISEGVGRAEAFF
TGTGCCATCAGTGAGGGGGTGGGGAGGGCTGAAGCTTTCTTT
>-|-|TRBJ1-1|TRBV4-3
CASSQDLGNRGAEAFF
TGCGCCAGCAGCCAAGATCTGGGGAACAGAGGCGCTGAAGCTTTCTTT
>-|TRBD2|TRBJ2-5|TRBV7-8
CASSLGRVSGQETQYF
TGTGCCAGCAGCTTAGGTCGGGTTAGCGGGCAAGAGACCCAGTACTTC
>-|TRBD1|TRBJ1-2|TRBV19
CASSTRGQGNYGYTF
TGTGCCAGTAGTACCCGTGGACAGGGGAACTATGGCTACACCTTC
>-|TRBD2|TRBJ2-2|TRBV10-1
CALSGGALTGELFF
TGCGCCCTCAGCGGGGGGGCCTTAACCGGGGAGCTGTTTTTT
>-|-|TRBJ2-6|TRBV9
CASSVALGTGANVLTF
TGTGCCAGCAGCGTAGCTCTGGGGACTGGGGCCAACGTCCTGACTTTC
>-|TRBD2|TRBJ2-5|TRBV7-9
CASSAWSGGQETQYF
TGTGCCAGCAGCGCTTGGAGCGGGGGCCAAGAGACCCAGTACTTC